This T cell receptor beta chain was obtained from a study of shared clonotypes between healthy human individuals. CD8 cells regarded as naive lacked CD45RO, were positively chosen for CCR7, and omitted terminally differentiated effector memory CD45RA+ cells. Study-wide points: Genetic and exposure-history diversity was limited by the small donor number.

The CDR3 length is 15 residues. Trimming took 3 bases from V and 7 from J, leaving 15 bases between them. In germline, CDR1 is MNHEY, CDR2 SMNVEV (reference sequence). Sequencing was performed with immunoSEQ multiplex PCR; in TCRdb, only in-frame clones are kept and a portion is missing. The top ten clones hold about 1.1% of a sample with about 2 million clones, about 95% of them seen once. A word on this clone: What it binds is not known.

This chain connects TRBV27 to TRBJ1-4; perhaps TRBD1 as D (5 bases). The source material was naive CD8+ T cells sorted from blood. This clonotype was obtained from a man aged 18 to 29 in good health. CDR3 sequence (DNA): TGTGCCAGCAGTTTTGCATCAGGGAGGGGTGAAAAACTGTTTTTT. It specifies CASSFASGRGEKLFF.